A selection of T cell receptor beta chains follows, all from one sample in a study of pediatric ulcerative colitis. Profiled with immunoSEQ multiplex PCR; TCRdb holds only in-frame clones, not every one. The sample consists of 45,000 to 55,000 clones, around 76% of them appearing once. Source material: gut tissue. These receptors all come from a girl between 5 and 17 years old with moderate ulcerative colitis. The CDR3 runs from the conserved cysteine through the conserved F or W. D genes are given only for firm matches. Only part of the rows carry a size: once, few, many, or a class if the clone is expanded.

NA	TRBV4-2	TRBJ1-1	NA	CASSQLQGTEAFF	TGTGCCAGCAGCCAGCTACAGGGAACTGAAGCTTTCTTT
TRBD2	TRBV5-4	TRBJ2-1	NA	CASSLGASGGGMVEQFF	TGTGCCAGCAGCTTGGGTGCTAGCGGGGGGGGAATGGTTGAGCAGTTCTTC
NA	TRBV15	TRBJ1-3	NA	CATSRDAFLGNTIYF	TGTGCCACCAGCAGAGATGCGTTTCTTGGAAACACCATATATTTT
NA	TRBV6-1	TRBJ1-1	NA	CASSRLRENTEAFF	TGTGCCAGCAGTCGCCTCAGGGAGAACACTGAAGCTTTCTTT
TRBD2	TRBV18	TRBJ2-5	NA	CASSPPASGRGETQYF	TGTGCCAGCTCACCACCTGCTAGCGGGAGAGGGGAGACCCAGTACTTC
TRBD1	TRBV7-3	TRBJ1-5	few	CASSFDRDQPQHF	TGTGCCAGCAGCTTCGACAGGGACCAGCCCCAGCATTTT
TRBD1	TRBV29-1	TRBJ1-2	NA	CSVERTGTNYGYTF	TGCAGCGTGGAGAGGACAGGGACTAACTATGGCTACACCTTC
NA	TRBV9	TRBJ1-1	few	CASSAIGDTEAFF	TGTGCCAGCAGCGCAATTGGCGACACTGAAGCTTTCTTT
TRBD1	TRBV30	TRBJ1-5	NA	CAWMGQGPSLQPQHF	TGTGCCTGGATGGGACAGGGCCCTTCTCTTCAGCCCCAGCATTTT
NA	TRBV18	TRBJ1-5	once	CASSPLGDSNQPQHF	TGTGCCAGCTCACCATTGGGGGATAGCAATCAGCCCCAGCATTTT
NA	TRBV6-1	TRBJ1-2	NA	CASSVTGYGYTF	TGTGCCAGCAGTGTTACAGGGTATGGCTACACCTTC
NA	TRBV5-6	TRBJ2-5	few	CASSLAAAQETQYF	TGTGCCAGCAGCTTGGCGGCAGCCCAAGAGACCCAGTACTTC